This TCR beta chain was found in a study of cytomegalovirus exposure and HLA in healthy donors. PCR primers comprised 60 Vbeta and 13 Jbeta primers. TCRdb's table, derived via immunoSEQ multiplex PCR, lists solely in-frame clones and lacks some. The repertoire holds about 190,000 clones, with around three quarters as singletons. V was pared by 6 bases and J by 3 bases, with 9 bases between. CDR3 length: 13 amino acids. CDR1 MNHNS and CDR2 SASEGT come from the germline V gene. The sequence was obtained from a woman between 18 and 30 years old in good health and CMV-seronegative. J is TRBJ1-5 and V is TRBV6-1; D gene uncertain. Sequenced material: PBMCs. In DNA, the CDR3 is TGTGCCAGCAGACTAGTGATCAATCAGCCCCAGCATTTT. Encoded protein: CASRLVINQPQHF.